Below are 21 T cell receptor beta chains sequenced from a single sample in a study of blood T cells in healthy people across ages. Next came a second PCR, run for about 6 to 12 cycles, which used a sample-barcoded 5' primer along with a J-beta primer mix. TCRdb analysed the 5' RACE reads with MiXCR anew, one entry per CDR3 protein. This table holds fewer than 2,000,000 distinct CDR3 sequences, about 35% found once. Sequenced sample: blood. The receptors stem from a woman aged 25-40 years in good health.

This clonotype was counted many times. The chain joins TRBV12-3 or TRBV12-4 to TRBJ2-6; no clear D. Deletions cut 1 base from V and 1 base from J, with 11 bases between. The CDR3 has 17 amino acids. CDR3 loop: CASSLVGLLSGANVLTF. The CDR3 region has the DNA TGTGCCAGCAGTTTAGTGGGCCTTTTATCTGGGGCCAACGTCCTGACTTTC.

The rearrangement links TRBV30 to TRBJ2-1, with a possible D match to TRBD2 (5 bases). V lost 6 bases and J lost 0, with 9 bases in between. The CDR3 contains 13 residues. The germline gives CDR1 GTSNPN, CDR2 SVGIG (reference sequence). The CDR3 is CACARGSYNEQFF. The CDR3 nucleotides read TGTGCCTGTGCCCGGGGCTCCTACAATGAGCAGTTCTTC.

CDR3 loop: CASSQDTVWGNQPQHF. The CDR3 nucleotides are TGTGCCAGCAGCCAAGACACGGTATGGGGCAATCAGCCCCAGCATTTT. V gene TRBV3-1 combines with J gene TRBJ1-5; no firm D call. Deletions cut 0 bases from V and 2 bases from J, with 11 bases between. The CDR3 loop spans 16 amino acids. Germline values: CDR1 LGHDT, CDR2 YNNKEL (reference sequence).

As concerns this clonotype: At one of its ends the junction is not consistent with the germline gene, which may arise from a read error. The V gene is TRBV9, the J gene TRBJ2-2; 13 bases fit TRBD2. This CDR3 contains 16 residues. Germline loops: CDR1 SGDLS, CDR2 YYNGEE. The chain's CDR3 is CASSPGLAGVTGERFF. In nucleotides, the CDR3 is TGTGCCAGCAGCCCTGGACTAGCGGGAGTCACCGGGGAGCGGTTTTTT.

This clonotype has ten or more counts. CDR3 residues: CSASLRAGEDTQYF. DNA of the CDR3: TGCAGTGCTAGTTTACGAGCGGGAGAGGATACGCAGTATTTT. The chain couples TRBV20-1 to TRBJ2-3; 8 bases line up with TRBD2. CDR1 and CDR2 from the germline V gene are DFQATT and SNEGSKA (reference sequence). With 3 bases clipped from V and 6 bases from J, the junction kept 8 bases outside the gene matches. This CDR3 is 14 amino acids long.

For this clonotype: One end of the junction does not line up with germline, which may come from a read error. V and J are TRBV6-1 and TRBJ2-4, with a tentative D call TRBD2 (7 bases). The CDR3 totals 14 residues. Germline CDR1 reads MNHNS; CDR2 reads SASEGT. The CDR3 sequence is CASSTGGGRYEQCF. CDR3 nucleotides: TGTGCCAGCAGTACTGGGGGGGGGCGTTACGAGCAGTGCTTC.

The chain joins TRBV30 to TRBJ2-2, with a tentative D call TRBD1 (6 bases). CDR3 length: 17 amino acids. Germline lookup yields CDR1 GTSNPN and CDR2 SVGIG (reference sequence). Trimming cost V 2 bases and J 4 bases, with 20 bases left between them. The CDR3 DNA sequence: TGTGCCTGGAGTCTCGATCGCACAGGGATGGCCACCGGGGAGCTGTTTTTT. This sequence encodes CAWSLDRTGMATGELFF.

This clonotype has a handful of counts. The rearrangement uses TRBV21-1 and TRBJ2-7; the D segment call TRBD2 is taken from the table without a DNA check. TRBV21-1 is a pseudogene. CDR3 length: 16 residues. The CDR3 loop is CASSKPGLAGLHEQYF. DNA for the CDR3: TGTGCCAGCAGCAAACCGGGACTAGCGGGATTGCACGAGCAGTACTTC.

The CDR3 DNA reads TGCGCCAGCAGCTCTACGGACGCAATTGCGATGAATGAGCAGTTCTTC. The encoded protein is CASSSTDAIAMNEQFF. J is TRBJ2-1 and V is TRBV5-1; D ambiguous. Between the trimmed V and J ends, which lost 3 bases and 7 bases, there was a span of 20 bases. The germline CDR1 and CDR2 sequences are SGHRS and YFSETQ. This CDR3 spans 16 amino acids.

The V call is TRBV7-8, the J call TRBJ2-3; no clear D. The CDR3 is 13 residues long. The germline V gene has CDR1 SGHVS and CDR2 FQNEAQ. Trimming removed 5 bases from V and 8 bases from J, with 14 bases in between. CDR3 bases: TGTGCCAGCAGCCTTTCCTCCGCCAGTACGCAGTATTTT. The encoded protein is CASSLSSASTQYF.

On this clonotype: Given the absence of the conserved phenylalanine or tryptophan at the CDR3 end, a read error is likely. The chain uses TRBV27 and TRBJ1-1, with D uncertain. This CDR3 comprises 13 residues. Germline V gene data show CDR1 as MNHEY and CDR2 as SMNVEV (reference sequence). V gave up 5 bases and J gave up 7 bases, with 14 bases separating them. The CDR3 sequence is CASSPTRTLEAFC. As DNA, the CDR3 is TGTGCCAGCAGTCCCACCAGGACCCTTGAAGCTTTCTGT.

V is TRBV5-6 and J is TRBJ2-5; 7 positions match TRBD1. Germline CDR1 and CDR2: SGHDT and YYEEEE. This CDR3 comprises 16 residues. V lost 4 bases, J lost 0 bases, and 9 bases stayed unmatched. The CDR3 loop is CASSLTGTENQETQYF. CDR3 coding DNA: TGTGCCAGCAGCCTTACCGGGACAGAGAACCAAGAGACCCAGTACTTC.

On this clonotype: Since a much larger clone is just one base distant, this may be a read error. The chain joins TRBV6-2 or TRBV6-3 to TRBJ2-3, with D perhaps being TRBD1 or TRBD2 (5 bases each). Trimming shortened V by 5 bases and J by 7 bases, and 16 bases separated the two germline ends. The length of the CDR3 is 14 residues. Per the germline V gene, CDR1 is MNHEY and CDR2 is SVGEGT. CDR3 nucleotide sequence: TGTGCCAGCAGTAACCCAGGGACCTCAAATACGCAGTATTTT. It specifies CASSNPGTSNTQYF.

The V gene is TRBV20-1, the J gene TRBJ2-1; D gene ambiguous. Germline V gene lookup returns CDR1 DFQATT and CDR2 SNEGSKA (reference sequence). The V end lost 4 bases, the J end lost 10 bases, and 17 bases lay between the germline ends. The CDR3 is 13 residues long. The CDR3 loop is CSAMFRVLGEQFF. The CDR3 nucleotides read TGCAGTGCTATGTTCCGGGTGCTCGGGGAGCAGTTCTTC.

The rearrangement joins TRBV9 to TRBJ1-2; a possible D gene is TRBD1 (6 bases). Trimming took off 3 bases at V and 4 bases at J, with 10 bases between the two ends. The germline gives CDR1 SGDLS, CDR2 YYNGEE. The CDR3 covers 13 residues. The CDR3 region is CASSEGGTYGYTF. Written as DNA, the CDR3 is TGTGCCAGCAGCGAGGGGGGTACCTATGGCTACACCTTC.

A remark on this clonotype: A much larger clone lies a single base off, so this may be a read error. The chain couples TRBV4-1 to TRBJ1-2, with D uncertain. CDR1 is MGHRA and CDR2 is YSYEKL in the germline V gene. The CDR3 consists of 17 residues. The CDR3 protein is CASSQEGPSFTNYGCTF. CDR3 sequence (DNA): TGCGCCAGCAGCCAAGAAGGTCCCAGTTTTACTAACTATGGCTGCACCTTC.

This clonotype was counted only a few times. The rearrangement links TRBV3-1 to TRBJ2-7; D is unresolved. The V and J ends lost 4 bases and 0 bases respectively, with 16 bases between them. The CDR3 spans 16 residues. CDR1 is LGHDT and CDR2 is YNNKEL in the germline V gene (reference sequence). For the CDR3, the DNA is TGTGCCAGCAGCCGTAAGAACCGGGCTCCCTCCTACGAGCAGTACTTC. It is translated as CASSRKNRAPSYEQYF.

The chain is built from TRBV20-1 and TRBJ1-2; D uncertain. V lost 5 bases, J lost 4 bases, and 11 bases lay in between. The length of the CDR3 is 12 residues. CDR1 and CDR2 (germline): DFQATT, SNEGSKA (reference sequence). In DNA, the CDR3 is TGCAGTGCTTTGCCGGGCCCCTATGGCTACACCTTC. Amino acid sequence: CSALPGPYGYTF.

Points on this clonotype: Mismatch with germline at one junction end may stem from a read error. The chain is built from TRBV3-1 and TRBJ2-6; 9 nucleotides match TRBD2. There are 18 residues in the CDR3. Germline V gene data show CDR1 as LGHDT and CDR2 as YNNKEL (reference sequence). CDR3 coding DNA: TGTGCCAGCCGGGGGAGCGGGAGGTTCAACTCTGGGGCTAACGTCCTGACTTTC. Translated: CASRGSGRFNSGANVLTF.

This clonotype appeared a few times. J is TRBJ2-7 and V is TRBV7-8; TRBD2 might be the D (5 bases). CDR1 is SGHVS, CDR2 FQNEAQ, per germline. The length of the CDR3 is 15 residues. The V and J ends lost 3 bases and 0 bases respectively, with 12 bases between them. CDR3 in amino acids: CASSFDYLFSYEQYF. The CDR3 DNA reads as TGTGCCAGCAGCTTTGACTACCTCTTCTCCTACGAGCAGTACTTC. The entire variable domain, with the rest obtained from reference TRBV7-8 and TRBJ2-7, is as follows: GAGVSQSPRYKVAKRGQDVALRCDPISGHVSLFWYQQALGQGPEFLTYFQNEAQLDKSGLPSDRFFAERPEGSVSTLKIQRTQQEDSAVYLCASSFDYLFSYEQYFGPGTRLTVT.

On this clonotype: A single base separates this from a much larger clone, so it may be a read error. The chain links TRBV4-2 to TRBJ2-3; D is unclear. The V gene's germline CDR1 is LGHNA and CDR2 YNFKEQ. The CDR3 spans 15 residues. This chain's CDR3 is CASSQDLTSIDTQYF. The CDR3, as DNA: TGTGCCAGCAGCCAAGACTTGACAAGCATAGATACGCAGTATTTT.